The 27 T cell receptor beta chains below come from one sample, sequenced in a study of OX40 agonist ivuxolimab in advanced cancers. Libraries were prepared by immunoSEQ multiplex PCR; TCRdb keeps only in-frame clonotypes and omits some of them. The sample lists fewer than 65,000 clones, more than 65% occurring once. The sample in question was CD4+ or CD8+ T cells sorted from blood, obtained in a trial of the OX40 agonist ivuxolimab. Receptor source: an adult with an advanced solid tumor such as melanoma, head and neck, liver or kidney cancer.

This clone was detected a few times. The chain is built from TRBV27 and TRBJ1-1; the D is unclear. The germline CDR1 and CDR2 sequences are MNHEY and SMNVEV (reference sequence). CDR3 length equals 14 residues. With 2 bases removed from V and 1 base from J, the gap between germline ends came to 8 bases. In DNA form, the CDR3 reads TGTGCCAGCAGTTTAGTATCGGGGAACACTGAAGCTTTCTTT. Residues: CASSLVSGNTEAFF.

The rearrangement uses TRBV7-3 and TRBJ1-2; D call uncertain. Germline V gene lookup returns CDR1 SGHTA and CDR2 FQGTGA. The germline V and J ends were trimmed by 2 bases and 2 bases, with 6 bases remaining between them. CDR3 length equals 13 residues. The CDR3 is CASSLAGNYGYTF. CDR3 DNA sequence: TGTGCCAGCAGCTTAGCGGGGAACTATGGCTACACCTTC. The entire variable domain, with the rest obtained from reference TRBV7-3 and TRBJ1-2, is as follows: GAGVSQTPSNKVTEKGKYVELRCDPISGHTALYWYRQSLGQGPEFLIYFQGTGAADDSGLPNDRFFAVRPEGSVSTLKIQRTERGDSAVYLCASSLAGNYGYTFGSGTRLTVV.

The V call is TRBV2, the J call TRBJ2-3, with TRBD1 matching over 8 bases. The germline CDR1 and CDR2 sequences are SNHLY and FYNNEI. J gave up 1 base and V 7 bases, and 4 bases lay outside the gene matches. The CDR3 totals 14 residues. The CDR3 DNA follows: TGTGCCAGCAAAGACAGGGGTGGCACAGATACGCAGTATTTT. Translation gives CASKDRGGTDTQYF.

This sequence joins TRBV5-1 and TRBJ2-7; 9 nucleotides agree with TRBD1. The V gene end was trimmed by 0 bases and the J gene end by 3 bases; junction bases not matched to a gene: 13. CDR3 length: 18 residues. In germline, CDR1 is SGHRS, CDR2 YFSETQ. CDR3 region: CASSLAGTGSTGDYEQYF. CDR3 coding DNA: TGCGCCAGCAGCTTGGCGGGGACAGGGTCAACCGGGGACTACGAGCAGTACTTC.

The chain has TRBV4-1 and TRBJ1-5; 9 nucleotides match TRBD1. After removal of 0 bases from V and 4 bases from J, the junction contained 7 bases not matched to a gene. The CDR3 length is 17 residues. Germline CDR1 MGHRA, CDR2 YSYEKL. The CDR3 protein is CASSQDPGQGGNQPQHF. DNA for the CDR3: TGCGCCAGCAGCCAAGACCCGGGACAGGGTGGTAATCAGCCCCAGCATTTT.

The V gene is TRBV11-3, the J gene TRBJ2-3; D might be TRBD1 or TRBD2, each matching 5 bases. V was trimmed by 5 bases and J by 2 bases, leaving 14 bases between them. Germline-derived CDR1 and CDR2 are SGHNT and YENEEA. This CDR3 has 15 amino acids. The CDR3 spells CASSTRDAHTDTQYF. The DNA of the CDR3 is TGTGCCAGCAGCACCCGGGACGCCCACACAGATACGCAGTATTTT.

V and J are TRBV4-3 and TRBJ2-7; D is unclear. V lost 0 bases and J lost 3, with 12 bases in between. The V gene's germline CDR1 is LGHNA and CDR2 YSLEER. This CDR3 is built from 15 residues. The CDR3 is CASSQERMRSYEQYF. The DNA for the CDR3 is TGCGCCAGCAGCCAAGAGCGAATGAGGAGCTACGAGCAGTACTTC.

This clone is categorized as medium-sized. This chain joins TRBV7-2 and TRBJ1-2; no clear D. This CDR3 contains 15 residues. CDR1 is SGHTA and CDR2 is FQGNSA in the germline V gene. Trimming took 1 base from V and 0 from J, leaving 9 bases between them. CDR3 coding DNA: TGTGCCAGCAGCTTAGTCAGTAATCCTAACTATGGCTACACCTTC. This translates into CASSLVSNPNYGYTF.

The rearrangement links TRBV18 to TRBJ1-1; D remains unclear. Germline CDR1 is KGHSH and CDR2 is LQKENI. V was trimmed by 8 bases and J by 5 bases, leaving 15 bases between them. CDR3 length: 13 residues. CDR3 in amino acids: CASTREGGTEAFF. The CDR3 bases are TGTGCCAGCACCCGTGAGGGAGGTACTGAAGCTTTCTTT.

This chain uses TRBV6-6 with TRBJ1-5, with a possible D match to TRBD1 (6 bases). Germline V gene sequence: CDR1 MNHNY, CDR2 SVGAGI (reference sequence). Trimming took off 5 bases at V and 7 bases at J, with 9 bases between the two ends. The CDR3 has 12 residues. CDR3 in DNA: TGTGCCAGCAGTACCACAGGGCAGCCCCAGCATTTT. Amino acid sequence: CASSTTGQPQHF.

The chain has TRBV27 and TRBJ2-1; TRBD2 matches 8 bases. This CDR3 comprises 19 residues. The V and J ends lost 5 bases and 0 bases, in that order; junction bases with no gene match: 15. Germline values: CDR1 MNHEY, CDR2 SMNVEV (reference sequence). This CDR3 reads CASSPFNTPSGSSYNEQFF. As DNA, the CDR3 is TGTGCCAGCAGTCCCTTCAATACCCCCAGCGGGAGCTCCTACAATGAGCAGTTCTTC.

The CDR3 protein is CASSYLKFGTSGVDEQYF. For the CDR3, the DNA is TGTGCCAGCAGCTACCTAAAATTCGGGACTAGCGGGGTCGACGAGCAGTACTTC. The rearrangement uses TRBV11-3 and TRBJ2-7; 13 bases are a match to TRBD2. CDR1 and CDR2 from the germline V gene are SGHNT and YENEEA. Unmatched junction bases numbered 14, after V lost 4 bases and J lost 5 bases. The CDR3 sequence is 18 residues long.

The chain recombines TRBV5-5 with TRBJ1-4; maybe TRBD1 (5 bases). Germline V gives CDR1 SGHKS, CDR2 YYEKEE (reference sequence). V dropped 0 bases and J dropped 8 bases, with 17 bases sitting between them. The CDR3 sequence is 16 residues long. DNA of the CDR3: TGTGCCAGCAGCTTGGGATATGGGGGGTTGGAGGAAAAACTGTTTTTT. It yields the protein CASSLGYGGLEEKLFF.

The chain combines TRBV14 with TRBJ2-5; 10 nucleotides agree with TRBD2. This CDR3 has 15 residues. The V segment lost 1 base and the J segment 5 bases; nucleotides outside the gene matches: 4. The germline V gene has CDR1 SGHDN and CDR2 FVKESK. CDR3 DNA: TGTGCCAGCAGCCAAGCTAGCGGGAGTTGGGAGACCCAGTACTTC. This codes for CASSQASGSWETQYF.

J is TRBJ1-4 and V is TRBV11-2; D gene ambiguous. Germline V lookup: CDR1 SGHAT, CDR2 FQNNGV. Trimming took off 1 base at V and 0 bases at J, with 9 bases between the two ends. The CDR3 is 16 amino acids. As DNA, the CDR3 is TGTGCCAGCAGCTTAGGAGCAGGCCCAACTAATGAAAAACTGTTTTTT. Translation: CASSLGAGPTNEKLFF. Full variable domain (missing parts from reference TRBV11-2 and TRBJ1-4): EAGVAQSPRYKIIEKRQSVAFWCNPISGHATLYWYQQILGQGPKLLIQFQNNGVVDDSQLPKDRFSAERLKGVDSTLKIQPAKLEDSAVYLCASSLGAGPTNEKLFFGSGTQLSVL.

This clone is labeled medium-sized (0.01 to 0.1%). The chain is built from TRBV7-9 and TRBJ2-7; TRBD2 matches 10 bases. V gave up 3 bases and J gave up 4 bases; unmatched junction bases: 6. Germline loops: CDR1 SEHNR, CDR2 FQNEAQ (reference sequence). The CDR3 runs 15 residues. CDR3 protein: CASSLTELAGYEQYF. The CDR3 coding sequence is TGTGCCAGCAGCTTGACGGAACTAGCGGGGTACGAGCAGTACTTC.

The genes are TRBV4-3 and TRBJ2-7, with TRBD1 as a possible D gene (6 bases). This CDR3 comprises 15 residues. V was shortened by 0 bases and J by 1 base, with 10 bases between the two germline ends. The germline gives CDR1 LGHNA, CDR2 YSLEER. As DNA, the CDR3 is TGCGCCAGCAGCCAAGAACAGGGTGGGTCCTACGAGCAGTACTTC. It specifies CASSQEQGGSYEQYF.

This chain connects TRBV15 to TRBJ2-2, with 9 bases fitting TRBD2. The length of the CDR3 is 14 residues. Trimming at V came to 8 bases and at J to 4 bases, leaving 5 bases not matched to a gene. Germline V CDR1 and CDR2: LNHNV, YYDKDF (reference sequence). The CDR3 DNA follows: TGTGCCACCTCGACTAGCGGTTTCACCGGGGAGCTGTTTTTT. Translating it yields CATSTSGFTGELFF. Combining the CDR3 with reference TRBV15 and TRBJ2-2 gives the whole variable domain DAMVIQNPRYQVTQFGKPVTLSCSQTLNHNVMYWYQQKSSQAPKLLFHYYDKDFNNEADTPDNFQSRRPNTSFCFLDIRSPGLGDTAMYLCATSTSGFTGELFFGEGSRLTVL.

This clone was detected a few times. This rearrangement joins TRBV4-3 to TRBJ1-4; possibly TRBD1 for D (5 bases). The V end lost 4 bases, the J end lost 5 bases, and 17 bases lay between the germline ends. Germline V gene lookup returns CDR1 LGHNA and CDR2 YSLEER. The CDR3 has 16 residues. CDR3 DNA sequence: TGCGCCAGCAGCCGACCTCGAGAGGGACGGAATGAAAAACTGTTTTTT. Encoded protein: CASSRPREGRNEKLFF.

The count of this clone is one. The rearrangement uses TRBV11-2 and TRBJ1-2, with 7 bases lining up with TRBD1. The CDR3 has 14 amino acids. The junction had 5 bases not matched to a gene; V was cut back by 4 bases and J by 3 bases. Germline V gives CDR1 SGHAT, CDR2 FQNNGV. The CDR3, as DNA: TGTGCCAGCAGCTCAAGACAGGGTGACTATGGCTACACCTTC. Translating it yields CASSSRQGDYGYTF.

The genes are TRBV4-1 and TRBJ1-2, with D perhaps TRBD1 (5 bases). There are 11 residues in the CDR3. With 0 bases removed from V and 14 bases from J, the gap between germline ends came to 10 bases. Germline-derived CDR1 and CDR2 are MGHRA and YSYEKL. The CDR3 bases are TGCGCCAGCAGCCAAGACAAGGGGCATACCTTC. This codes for CASSQDKGHTF.

In nucleotides, the CDR3 is TGTGCCATCAGTAGCAGGGGAGAGCTCTATGGCTACACCTTC. Translation gives CAISSRGELYGYTF. V gene TRBV10-3 combines with J gene TRBJ1-2; D is possibly TRBD1 (6 bases). The germline V gene has CDR1 ENHRY and CDR2 SYGVKD. Trimming shortened V by 5 bases and J by 4 bases, and 14 bases separated the two germline ends. This CDR3 is built from 14 residues.

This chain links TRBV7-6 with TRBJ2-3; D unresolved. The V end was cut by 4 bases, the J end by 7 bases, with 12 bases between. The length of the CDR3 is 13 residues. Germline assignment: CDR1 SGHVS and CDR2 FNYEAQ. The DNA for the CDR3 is TGTGCCAGCAGCTCCAGTGGCGGTAATACGCAGTATTTT. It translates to CASSSSGGNTQYF.

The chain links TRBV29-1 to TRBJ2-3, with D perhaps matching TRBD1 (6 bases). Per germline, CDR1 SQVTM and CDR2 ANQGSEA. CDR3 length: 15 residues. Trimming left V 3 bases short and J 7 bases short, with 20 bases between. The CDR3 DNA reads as TGCAGCGTTGATCTCCGGGACAAACTAACGTATACGCAGTATTTT. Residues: CSVDLRDKLTYTQYF.

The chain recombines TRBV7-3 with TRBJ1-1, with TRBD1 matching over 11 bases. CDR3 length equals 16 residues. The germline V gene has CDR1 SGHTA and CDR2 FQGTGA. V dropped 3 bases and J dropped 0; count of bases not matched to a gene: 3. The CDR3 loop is CASSFGTGGMNTEAFF. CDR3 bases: TGTGCCAGCAGCTTCGGGACAGGGGGGATGAACACTGAAGCTTTCTTT.

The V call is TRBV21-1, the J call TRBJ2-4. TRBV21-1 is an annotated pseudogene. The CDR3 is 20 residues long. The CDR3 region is CASSALGDAKPCLAKNIQYF. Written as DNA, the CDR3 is TGTGCCAGCAGCGCATTGGGGGACGCGAAGCCCTGTCTAGCCAAAAACATTCAGTACTTC.

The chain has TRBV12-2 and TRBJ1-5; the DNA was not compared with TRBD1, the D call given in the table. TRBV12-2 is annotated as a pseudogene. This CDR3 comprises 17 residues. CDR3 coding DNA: TGTGCAAGTCGCTTAGCGGGGTTGGGCAGGGGTAATCAGCCCCAGCATTTT. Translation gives CASRLAGLGRGNQPQHF.